The present entry profiles one TCR beta chain with its context. Its antigen is not known. The data belong to a study of T cells in Graves' hyperthyroidism and ophthalmopathy. Study-wide results and caveats: Within blood appeared most thyroid clonotypes that had expanded above 0.001.

Germline assignment: CDR1 SGHVS and CDR2 FQNEAQ. This CDR3 has 16 residues. V was shortened by 3 bases and J by 3 bases, with 15 bases between the two germline ends. RNA transcripts gave rise to amplified TCR beta CDR3 regions. First-round RT-PCR with HTBI primers amplified the TCR CDR3 region. TCRdb processed the multiplex PCR reads anew with MiXCR; each CDR3 protein has one entry. This table holds about 350,000 distinct CDR3 sequences, about 18% found once. The chain is built from TRBV7-8 and TRBJ1-5, with D possibly being TRBD1 (6 bases). The sequence was obtained from a woman between 18 and 29 years old with Graves' hyperthyroidism. The specimen was blood. CDR3 DNA sequence: TGTGCCAGCAGCTTGGCAGGGGTGGGACTCAATCAGCCCCAGCATTTT. This translates into CASSLAGVGLNQPQHF. Filled out from reference TRBV7-8 and TRBJ1-5, the complete variable domain reads GAGVSQSPRYKVAKRGQDVALRCDPISGHVSLFWYQQALGQGPEFLTYFQNEAQLDKSGLPSDRFFAERPEGSVSTLKIQRTQQEDSAVYLCASSLAGVGLNQPQHFGDGTRLSIL.